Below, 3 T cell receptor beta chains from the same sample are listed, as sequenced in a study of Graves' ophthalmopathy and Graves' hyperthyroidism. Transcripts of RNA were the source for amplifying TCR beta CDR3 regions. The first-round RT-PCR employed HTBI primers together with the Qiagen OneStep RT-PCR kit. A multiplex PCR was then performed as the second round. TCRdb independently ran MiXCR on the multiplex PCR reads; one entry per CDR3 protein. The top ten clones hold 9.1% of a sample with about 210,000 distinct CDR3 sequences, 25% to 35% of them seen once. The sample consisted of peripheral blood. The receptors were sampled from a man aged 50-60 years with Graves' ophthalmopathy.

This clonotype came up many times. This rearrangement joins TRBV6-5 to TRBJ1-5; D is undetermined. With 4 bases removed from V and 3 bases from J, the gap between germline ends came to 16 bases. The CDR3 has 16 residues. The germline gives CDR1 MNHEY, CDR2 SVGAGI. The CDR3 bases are TGTGCCAGCAGTTCCCGTCGGTCCCAGAACAATCAGCCCCAGCATTTT. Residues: CASSSRRSQNNQPQHF.

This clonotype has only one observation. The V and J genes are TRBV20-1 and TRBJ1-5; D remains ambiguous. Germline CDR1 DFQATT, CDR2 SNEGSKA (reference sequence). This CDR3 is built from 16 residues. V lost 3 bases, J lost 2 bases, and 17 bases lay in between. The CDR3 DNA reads TGCAGTGCTAGTACAGTGGGTGGGGATGGCAATCAGCCCCAGCATTTT. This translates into CSASTVGGDGNQPQHF.

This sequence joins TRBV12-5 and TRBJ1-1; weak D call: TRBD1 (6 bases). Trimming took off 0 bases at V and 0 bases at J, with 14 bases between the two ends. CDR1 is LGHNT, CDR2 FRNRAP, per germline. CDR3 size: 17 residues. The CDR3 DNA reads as TGTGCTAGTGGTTTGGTGGCAGGGGCAACAATGAACACTGAAGCTTTCTTT. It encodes CASGLVAGATMNTEAFF.